The 25 T cell receptor beta chains in this list originate from one sample, sequenced in a study of T cell responses to AZD1222 COVID-19 vaccine. The method was immunoSEQ multiplex PCR; TCRdb's version includes in-frame clones alone and lacks a portion of them. The sample includes over 85,000 clones, more than 70% seen only once; the top ten take 16%. The sequenced sample was peripheral blood, obtained 28 days after the second AZD1222 dose. Every receptor here comes from an adult who received the AZD1222 COVID-19 vaccine.

The chain uses TRBV27 and TRBJ1-1; 7 positions agree with TRBD1. Germline V CDR1 and CDR2: MNHEY, SMNVEV (reference sequence). The length of the CDR3 is 14 residues. V lost 5 bases and J lost 4; bases outside the gene matches: 7. As DNA, the CDR3 is TGTGCCAGCAGTCGACAGGGCGGGAGCACTGAAGCTTTCTTT. Amino acid sequence: CASSRQGGSTEAFF.

The rearrangement links TRBV18 to TRBJ1-6; 8 bases are shared with TRBD1. Per germline, CDR1 KGHSH and CDR2 LQKENI. CDR3 length: 14 residues. J lost 10 bases, V lost 4 bases, and 6 bases had no gene match. The CDR3 sequence: CASSLDRVRSPLHF. CDR3 DNA: TGTGCCAGCTCACTGGACAGGGTGAGATCACCCCTCCACTTT.

The chain joins TRBV12-5 to TRBJ2-1; D possibly corresponds to TRBD1 (6 bases). Trimming left V 2 bases short and J 7 bases short, with 12 bases between. The CDR3 is made up of 14 amino acids. CDR1 LGHNT and CDR2 FRNRAP come from the germline V gene. CDR3 bases: TGTGCTAGTGGTTTGTGGTCAGGGGCTAATGAGCAGTTCTTC. Protein product: CASGLWSGANEQFF.

This clone was seen once. The CDR3: CASSFQQHMNTEAFF. The DNA for the CDR3 is TGTGCCAGCAGCTTTCAACAACACATGAACACTGAAGCTTTCTTT. The V and J genes are TRBV7-9 and TRBJ1-1; D remains unclear. The CDR3 length is 15 residues. Germline assignment: CDR1 SEHNR and CDR2 FQNEAQ (reference sequence). V shed 3 bases and J shed 0 bases, with 11 bases lying between them.

This clone was seen just once. The chain uses TRBV30 and TRBJ1-6, with TRBD1 as a possible D gene (5 bases). This CDR3 contains 15 residues. The V gene lost 2 bases and the J gene lost 8 bases, with 16 bases spanning the gap. Germline V gene lookup returns CDR1 GTSNPN and CDR2 SVGIG (reference sequence). This chain's CDR3 is CAWSIGGTYDSPLHF. CDR3 DNA sequence: TGTGCCTGGAGTATAGGAGGGACTTATGATTCACCCCTCCACTTT.

This CDR3 reads CASSLLAGVTFF. For the CDR3, the DNA is TGTGCCAGCAGTTTATTAGCGGGAGTGACGTTCTTC. The chain links TRBV27 to TRBJ2-1; the match to TRBD2 covers 9 bases. Germline assignment: CDR1 MNHEY and CDR2 SMNVEV (reference sequence). The V and J ends lost 1 base and 15 bases, in that order; junction bases with no gene match: 4. The CDR3 has 12 residues.

J is TRBJ1-2 and V is TRBV13, with 10 bases fitting TRBD1. After removal of 5 bases from V and 4 bases from J, the junction contained 4 bases not matched to a gene. Germline V gene data show CDR1 as PRHDT and CDR2 as FYEKMQ (reference sequence). This CDR3 has 14 amino acids. The CDR3 coding sequence is TGTGCCAGCAGCCAGACAGGGGGCGGCTATGGCTACACCTTC. Translation: CASSQTGGGYGYTF.

This clone was detected once. The rearrangement joins TRBV28 to TRBJ1-2; D perhaps matches TRBD1 (6 bases). With 7 bases removed from V and 0 bases from J, the gap between germline ends came to 21 bases. From germline, CDR1 is MDHEN and CDR2 SYDVKM. The CDR3 consists of 17 residues. CDR3 nucleotides: TGTGCCAGCACCCAAAGGGGCAGGGGTGGGTCTAACTATGGCTACACCTTC. This gives the protein CASTQRGRGGSNYGYTF.

There are a few counts of this clone. The chain links TRBV5-5 to TRBJ2-7; D is possibly TRBD1 (5 bases). V was trimmed by 4 bases and J by 5 bases, leaving 22 bases between them. This CDR3 is 16 amino acids long. Germline V gene sequence: CDR1 SGHKS, CDR2 YYEKEE (reference sequence). The CDR3 DNA reads TGTGCCAGCAGCGGGGAAACAGGAAGTGGTCGCCACGAGCAGTACTTC. Amino acids: CASSGETGSGRHEQYF.

The J gene is TRBJ2-3, the V gene TRBV30; D unclear. V was trimmed by 0 bases and J by 6 bases, leaving 7 bases between them. Per the germline V gene, CDR1 is GTSNPN and CDR2 is SVGIG (reference sequence). This CDR3 region has 12 residues. This chain's CDR3 is CAWSVSPDTQYF. In nucleotides, the CDR3 is TGTGCCTGGAGTGTATCCCCGGATACGCAGTATTTT.

The chain has TRBV7-9 and TRBJ2-1; TRBD2 agrees at 9 bases. Germline lookup yields CDR1 SEHNR and CDR2 FQNEAQ (reference sequence). V lost 5 bases, J lost 2 bases, and 13 bases stayed unmatched. The CDR3 is 18 amino acids. The CDR3 DNA reads as TGTGCCAGCAGCCCCCAGGCTAGCGGGATTTACACCTACAATGAGCAGTTCTTC. Protein product: CASSPQASGIYTYNEQFF.

The rearrangement uses TRBV6-5 and TRBJ2-2, with 10 bases aligning to TRBD2. V lost 0 bases and J lost 4; bases outside the gene matches: 2. Germline CDR1 reads MNHEY; CDR2 reads SVGAGI. The CDR3 runs to 16 residues. CDR3 sequence: CASSYSTSGTTGELFF. In DNA form, the CDR3 reads TGTGCCAGCAGTTACTCCACTAGCGGGACCACCGGGGAGCTGTTTTTT.

This CDR3 is CASSGDLAGPYEQYF. DNA of the CDR3: TGTGCCAGCAGTGGTGATTTAGCGGGACCCTACGAGCAGTACTTC. The V gene is TRBV2, the J gene TRBJ2-7; TRBD2 matches at 8 bases. CDR1 is SNHLY, CDR2 FYNNEI, per germline. V lost 4 bases, J lost 2 bases, and 7 bases stayed unmatched. The CDR3 runs 15 residues. The full variable domain, in which reference TRBV2 and TRBJ2-7 provide the parts outside the CDR3, is EPEVTQTPSHQVTQMGQEVILRCVPISNHLYFYWYRQILGQKVEFLVSFYNNEISEKSEIFDDQFSVERPDGSNFTLKIRSTKLEDSAMYFCASSGDLAGPYEQYFGPGTRLTVT.

V gene TRBV6-5 combines with J gene TRBJ1-5, with D perhaps TRBD1 (6 bases). Germline values: CDR1 MNHEY, CDR2 SVGAGI. Trimming stripped 0 bases from V and 6 bases from J, with 9 bases between. This CDR3 spans 14 amino acids. The CDR3 DNA follows: TGTGCCAGCAGTTACTCGGCAGGGGCTCAGCCCCAGCATTTT. Its translation is CASSYSAGAQPQHF.

The chain has TRBV19 and TRBJ2-2; the D call may be TRBD1 or TRBD2 (5 bases each). The CDR3 totals 14 residues. The germline V gene encodes CDR1 LNHDA and CDR2 SQIVND (reference sequence). V was clipped by 6 bases and J by 1 base, with 9 bases between them. CDR3 in DNA: TGTGCCAGTAGCCCTGGGGGGAACACCGGGGAGCTGTTTTTT. Its protein product is CASSPGGNTGELFF.

The chain employs TRBV9 and TRBJ1-1, with 8 bases matching TRBD1. The length of the CDR3 is 15 residues. Unmatched junction bases numbered 6, after V lost 0 bases and J lost 5 bases. Looked up from germline, CDR1 is SGDLS and CDR2 is YYNGEE. The CDR3 protein is CASSVGQGAKTEAFF. The CDR3 bases are TGTGCCAGCAGCGTAGGGCAGGGGGCGAAGACTGAAGCTTTCTTT.

The chain links TRBV28 to TRBJ2-5, with 8 nucleotides matching TRBD2. CDR1 is MDHEN and CDR2 is SYDVKM in the germline V gene. V gave up 6 bases and J gave up 5 bases; unmatched junction bases: 8. The CDR3 extends over 14 amino acids. Here the CDR3 reads CASSPGGVGETQYF. As DNA, the CDR3 is TGTGCCAGCAGCCCCGGGGGGGTCGGGGAGACCCAGTACTTC.

V gene TRBV10-1 combines with J gene TRBJ1-2; the match to TRBD1 covers 8 bases. Trimming took 4 bases from V and 5 from J; bases not matched to a gene: 3. The CDR3 length is 13 residues. CDR1 is WNHNN and CDR2 is SYGVQD in the germline V gene (reference sequence). CDR3 coding DNA: TGCGCCAGCAGTGGGGACAGGCTTTATGGCTACACCTTC. This translates into CASSGDRLYGYTF.

The rearrangement uses TRBV2 and TRBJ1-2; 11 bases align to TRBD1. Per the germline V gene, CDR1 is SNHLY and CDR2 is FYNNEI. CDR3 length equals 17 residues. J lost 7 bases, V lost 5 bases, and 15 bases had no gene match. The CDR3 DNA reads TGTGCCAGCAGTACCAACTCCGCCGGGACAGGGGGTGGTGGCTACACCTTC. Translation: CASSTNSAGTGGGGYTF.

The chain combines TRBV7-9 with TRBJ2-2; no clear D. The CDR3 totals 14 residues. CDR1 is SEHNR, CDR2 FQNEAQ, per germline (reference sequence). V gave up 5 bases and J gave up 1 base, with 8 bases separating them. CDR3 nucleotides: TGTGCCAGCAGCCCCCGACTGAACACCGGGGAGCTGTTTTTT. It yields the protein CASSPRLNTGELFF.

The rearrangement uses TRBV29-1 and TRBJ2-5; D is uncertain. The germline CDR1 and CDR2 sequences are SQVTM and ANQGSEA. The CDR3 runs to 13 residues. The germline V and J ends were trimmed by 3 bases and 5 bases, with 13 bases remaining between them. The CDR3 is CSVEKGRWETQYF. The CDR3 nucleotides read TGCAGCGTTGAGAAGGGTAGATGGGAGACCCAGTACTTC.

This chain uses TRBV6-5 with TRBJ1-5; the D is unclear. The V gene lost 6 bases and the J gene lost 0 bases, with 9 bases spanning the gap. Germline assignment: CDR1 MNHEY and CDR2 SVGAGI. This CDR3 region has 14 residues. CDR3 protein: CASRPNYSNQPQHF. CDR3 DNA sequence: TGTGCCAGCAGGCCAAATTATAGCAATCAGCCCCAGCATTTT.

The CDR3 DNA follows: TGTGCCAGCAGTCTTTCTTGGACAGGGATGGAATCACCCCTCCACTTT. Its translation: CASSLSWTGMESPLHF. The chain employs TRBV28 and TRBJ1-6; 8 bases line up with TRBD1. V shed 5 bases, J shed 10 bases, and the junction held 13 bases outside the gene matches. The CDR3 runs to 16 residues. The germline CDR1 and CDR2 sequences are MDHEN and SYDVKM. Supplemented by reference TRBV28 and TRBJ1-6, the full variable domain reads DVKVTQSSRYLVKRTGEKVFLECVQDMDHENMFWYRQDPGLGLRLIYFSYDVKMKEKGDIPEGYSVSREKKERFSLILESASTNQTSMYLCASSLSWTGMESPLHFGNGTRLTVT.

CDR3 in amino acids: CASSPTSAPGWGEQFF. The CDR3 DNA reads as TGCGCCAGCAGCCCTACTAGCGCGCCGGGGTGGGGTGAGCAGTTCTTC. V is TRBV5-1 and J is TRBJ2-1; 7 bases agree with TRBD2. This CDR3 is 16 amino acids long. CDR1 and CDR2 from the germline V gene are SGHRS and YFSETQ. Germline trimming cut 4 bases from V and 9 bases from J; bases unmatched to any gene: 16.

The chain joins TRBV7-9 to TRBJ2-7; 7 bases line up with TRBD1. Germline CDR1 and CDR2: SEHNR and FQNEAQ (reference sequence). V was clipped by 8 bases and J by 0 bases; unmatched bases: 10. The CDR3 spans 15 residues. The CDR3 bases are TGTGCCAGCCAGAGGACAGGCCATAGCTCCTACGAGCAGTACTTC. Translation gives CASQRTGHSSYEQYF.